In this sample, the clone carrying this TCR beta chain turned up once. As yet, its antigen is unknown. This record comes from a study of T cell responses to AZD1222 COVID-19 vaccine. Overall study context: Samples with a second dose at about 4 or about 12 weeks were pooled together.

Whole-study results and caveats: Clonal diversity was possibly underestimated; the donors were predominantly white British and more often female. There were repertoire samples only from the period after the peak T cell response. The span of vaccine-associated CD4 TCRs extended across spike, with dominance at 160-218 and 743-854.

The method was immunoSEQ multiplex PCR; TCRdb's version includes in-frame clones alone and lacks a portion of them. The sample contains 150,000 or so clones, around nine tenths of which appear only once. Sequenced here: peripheral blood, sampled on day 0 of AZD1222 vaccination. The TCR was taken from an adult in good health.

For the CDR3, the DNA is TGTGCCACCGGACTAGCGGGAAGCACAGATACGCAGTATTTT. Its translation is CATGLAGSTDTQYF. The chain is built from TRBV24-1 and TRBJ2-3; 12 bases align to TRBD2. CDR1 KGHDR and CDR2 SFDVKD come from the germline V gene. The CDR3 totals 14 residues. V lost 9 bases and J lost 0; bases outside the gene matches: 0.